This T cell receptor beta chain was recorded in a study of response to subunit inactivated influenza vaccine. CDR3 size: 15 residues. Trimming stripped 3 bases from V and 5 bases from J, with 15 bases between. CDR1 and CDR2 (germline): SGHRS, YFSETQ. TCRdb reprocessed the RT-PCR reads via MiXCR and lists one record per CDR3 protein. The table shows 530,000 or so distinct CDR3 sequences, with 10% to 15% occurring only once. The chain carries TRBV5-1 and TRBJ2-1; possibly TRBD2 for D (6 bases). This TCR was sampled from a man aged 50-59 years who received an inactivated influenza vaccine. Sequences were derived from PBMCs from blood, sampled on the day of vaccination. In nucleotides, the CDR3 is TGCGCCAGCAGCTCCGGCGGGACGACCAACAATGAGCAGTTCTTC. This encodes CASSSGGTTNNEQFF.